This is a list of T cell receptor beta chains from one sample in a study of cytomegalovirus exposure and HLA in healthy donors. Using immunoSEQ multiplex PCR, the repertoire was profiled, and TCRdb retains in-frame clones only, with some absent. The repertoire holds 90,000 to 110,000 clones, about 76% seen once, with 2.2% in the top ten. Sequencing used PBMCs. These receptors all stem from a woman aged 25-40 years in good health and CMV-seronegative. Both conserved end residues are part of each CDR3. A D gene is named only where the DNA matches it firmly. The size field is filled for only some rows; it gives once, few, many or a size class.

v_gene	d_gene	abundance	j_gene	len	CDR3aa	CDR3nt
TRBV7-6	TRBD1	NA	TRBJ2-3	14	CASSKRTGWDTQYF	TGTGCCAGCAGCAAAAGGACAGGGTGGGATACGCAGTATTTT
TRBV5-1	TRBD1	NA	TRBJ1-2	16	CASSLRNRGGNYGYTF	TGCGCCAGCAGCCTAAGGAACAGGGGCGGTAACTATGGCTACACCTTC
TRBV7-7	NA	NA	TRBJ2-7	13	CASSQDSSGEQYF	TGTGCTAGCAGCCAGGACAGTTCGGGGGAGCAGTACTTC
TRBV10-3	NA	NA	TRBJ2-1	14	CAIMEGSSYNEQFF	TGTGCCATCATGGAGGGGAGCTCCTACAATGAGCAGTTCTTC
TRBV29-1	NA	few	TRBJ2-3	13	CSVRHPSTDTQYF	TGCAGCGTCAGACACCCCAGTACGGATACGCAGTATTTT
TRBV28	NA	NA	TRBJ2-3	12	CASNGPGDTQYF	TGTGCCAGCAACGGCCCGGGAGATACGCAGTATTTT
TRBV30	TRBD2	NA	TRBJ2-7	14	CAWSIGGVTYEQYF	TGTGCCTGGAGTATTGGGGGGGTGACGTACGAGCAGTACTTC
TRBV10-1	TRBD2	NA	TRBJ2-3	16	CASSVREGLEADTQYF	TGCGCCAGCAGTGTACGGGAGGGCCTCGAGGCAGATACGCAGTATTTT
TRBV5-1	TRBD2	NA	TRBJ2-5	18	CASSLEGLAGTYQETQYF	TGCGCCAGCAGCTTGGAAGGACTAGCGGGAACGTACCAAGAGACCCAGTACTTC
TRBV14	TRBD2	NA	TRBJ2-4	22	CASSQDPRLAGGTISGKNIQYF	TGTGCCAGCAGCCAAGACCCCCGACTAGCGGGAGGCACCATTAGCGGCAAAAACATTCAGTACTTC
TRBV19	TRBD1	NA	TRBJ2-7	13	CASSIGTDYEQYF	TGTGCCAGTAGTATTGGGACAGACTACGAGCAGTACTTC
TRBV7-9	NA	NA	TRBJ2-1	15	CASSYEGGGYNEQFF	TGTGCCAGCAGCTATGAAGGGGGGGGATACAATGAGCAGTTCTTC
TRBV7-9	TRBD1	NA	TRBJ2-7	18	CASSPPRGQDEDSYEQYF	TGTGCCAGCAGCCCACCCCGGGGACAGGATGAAGACTCCTACGAGCAGTACTTC
TRBV12-5	TRBD1	NA	TRBJ1-2	17	CASGLVGAGQGRYGYTF	TGTGCTAGTGGTTTGGTAGGCGCGGGACAGGGTCGCTATGGCTACACCTTC
TRBV9	NA	NA	TRBJ1-2	12	CASSAESSGYTF	TGTGCCAGCAGCGCCGAGTCCTCGGGCTACACCTTC
TRBV6-5	TRBD1	NA	TRBJ1-2	15	CASSRPSTGVYGYTF	TGTGCCAGCAGCCGCCCCTCAACAGGGGTCTATGGCTACACCTTC
TRBV20-1	NA	NA	TRBJ1-1	11	CSANAGGEAFF	TGCAGTGCTAATGCGGGGGGTGAAGCTTTCTTT
TRBV5-6	NA	NA	TRBJ1-1	17	CASSYTGGSGMNTEAFF	TGTGCCAGCAGCTATACGGGGGGGAGTGGGATGAACACTGAAGCTTTCTTT
TRBV11-2	NA	NA	TRBJ2-1	16	CASSTQPGLGNNEQFF	TGTGCCAGCAGCACACAACCGGGACTGGGAAACAATGAGCAGTTCTTC
TRBV5-4	TRBD2	once	TRBJ2-1	14	CASTGTTSGREQFF	TGTGCCAGCACCGGGACTACTAGCGGGAGGGAGCAGTTCTTC
TRBV5-5	TRBD1	NA	TRBJ2-7	15	CASSLAGTGTGEQYF	TGTGCCAGCAGCTTGGCCGGGACAGGGACCGGGGAGCAGTACTTC
TRBV30	TRBD1	NA	TRBJ2-7	14	CAWNIQGLPYEQYF	TGTGCCTGGAATATACAGGGGTTGCCCTACGAGCAGTACTTC
TRBV19	TRBD2	few	TRBJ2-3	19	CASSLGLAGGRRDTDTQYF	TGTGCCAGTAGCCTGGGACTAGCGGGAGGAAGAAGGGACACAGATACGCAGTATTTT
TRBV4-2	NA	NA	TRBJ1-4	16	CASSQDPQGLNEKLFF	TGTGCCAGCAGCCAAGATCCGCAGGGGCTAAATGAAAAACTGTTTTTT
TRBV7-2	NA	NA	TRBJ2-7	13	CASSYGSSYEQYF	TGTGCCAGCAGCTACGGGAGTTCCTACGAGCAGTACTTC
TRBV19	NA	once	TRBJ1-1	12	CASMVAAGVAFF	TGTGCCAGTATGGTTGCCGCCGGGGTAGCTTTCTTT
TRBV2	TRBD1	once	TRBJ1-4	13	CASMTDRGEKLFF	TGTGCCAGCATGACGGACAGGGGTGAAAAACTGTTTTTT
TRBV5-1	NA	NA	TRBJ1-2	13	CASSLGQDYGYTF	TGCGCCAGCAGCTTGGGACAGGACTATGGCTACACCTTC
TRBV30	NA	NA	TRBJ2-3	17	CAWSSLRVSAYTDTQYF	TGTGCCTGGAGCTCCCTCCGGGTTAGCGCGTACACAGATACGCAGTATTTT
TRBV6-6	TRBD2	NA	TRBJ2-2	16	CASSYIAGGNTGELFF	TGTGCCAGCAGTTACATCGCGGGAGGGAACACCGGGGAGCTGTTTTTT
TRBV6-1	NA	NA	TRBJ2-5	14	CASSFPSRSETQYF	TGTGCCAGCAGTTTTCCTAGTCGGTCGGAGACCCAGTACTTC
TRBV7-4	TRBD1	NA	TRBJ2-7	13	CANSTGGGYEQYF	TGTGCCAACTCGACAGGGGGAGGGTACGAGCAGTACTTC
TRBV6-6	NA	once	TRBJ1-2	13	CASSRQVNYGYTF	TGTGCCAGCAGCCGACAGGTAAACTATGGCTACACCTTC
TRBV5-1	TRBD2	NA	TRBJ2-3	16	CASSLGGSGSSDTQYF	TGCGCCAGCAGCCTGGGGGGTAGCGGGAGTTCAGATACGCAGTATTTT